This T cell receptor beta chain was observed in a study of cytomegalovirus exposure and HLA in healthy donors. The PCR was carried out with 60 Vbeta primers and 13 Jbeta primers. Data came from immunoSEQ multiplex PCR; TCRdb stores just in-frame clones and leaves some out. The sample table sets out more than 100,000 clones. The CDR3 length is 14 residues. The germline gives CDR1 SNHLY, CDR2 FYNNEI. Study results and limitations: As a later analysis revealed, most CMV-associated TCR beta chains appeared HLA-restricted.

Details on this clone: Its antigen is still unknown.

The sample comprised PBMCs. The rearrangement joins TRBV2 to TRBJ2-5; 10 bases are a match to TRBD2. The DNA end lines up better with TRBJ2-7; the J call may be wrong. This TCR was recovered from a man between 40 and 49 years old in good health and CMV-seronegative. CDR3 in DNA: TGTGCCAGCAGGCCGGGACTAGCGTTCTACGAGCAGTACTTC. This codes for CASRPGLAFYEQYF.